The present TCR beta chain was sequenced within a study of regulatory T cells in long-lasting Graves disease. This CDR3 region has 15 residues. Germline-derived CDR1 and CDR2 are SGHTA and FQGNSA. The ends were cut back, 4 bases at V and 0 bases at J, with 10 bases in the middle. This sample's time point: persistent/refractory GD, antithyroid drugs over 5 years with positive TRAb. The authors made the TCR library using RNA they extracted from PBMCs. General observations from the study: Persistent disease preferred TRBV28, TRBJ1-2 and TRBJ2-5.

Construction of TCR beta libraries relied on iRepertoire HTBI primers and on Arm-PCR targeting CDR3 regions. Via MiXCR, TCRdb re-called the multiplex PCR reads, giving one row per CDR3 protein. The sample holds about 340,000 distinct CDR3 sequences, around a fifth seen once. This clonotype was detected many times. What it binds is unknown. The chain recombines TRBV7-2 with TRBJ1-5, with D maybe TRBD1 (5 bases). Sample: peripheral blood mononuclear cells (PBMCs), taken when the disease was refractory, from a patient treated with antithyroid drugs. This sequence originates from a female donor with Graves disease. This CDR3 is CASSWGSGSNQPQHF. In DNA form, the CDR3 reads TGTGCCAGCAGCTGGGGGAGTGGTAGCAATCAGCCCCAGCATTTT.